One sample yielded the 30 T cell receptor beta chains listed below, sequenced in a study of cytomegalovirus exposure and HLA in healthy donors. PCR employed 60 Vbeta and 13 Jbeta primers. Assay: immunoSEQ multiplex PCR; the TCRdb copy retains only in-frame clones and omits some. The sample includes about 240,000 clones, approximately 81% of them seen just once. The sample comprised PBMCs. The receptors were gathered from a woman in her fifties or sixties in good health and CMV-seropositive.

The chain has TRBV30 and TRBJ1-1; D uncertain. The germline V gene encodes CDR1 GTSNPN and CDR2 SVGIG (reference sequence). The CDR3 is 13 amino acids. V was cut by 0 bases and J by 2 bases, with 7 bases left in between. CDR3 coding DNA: TGTGCCTGGAGTGTTATATATAACACTGAAGCTTTCTTT. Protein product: CAWSVIYNTEAFF. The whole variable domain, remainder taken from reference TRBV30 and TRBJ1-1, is SQTIHQWPATLVQPVGSPLSLECTVEGTSNPNLYWYRQAAGRGLQLLFYSVGIGQISSEVPQNLSASRPQDRQFILSSKKLLLSDSGFYLCAWSVIYNTEAFFGQGTRLTVV.

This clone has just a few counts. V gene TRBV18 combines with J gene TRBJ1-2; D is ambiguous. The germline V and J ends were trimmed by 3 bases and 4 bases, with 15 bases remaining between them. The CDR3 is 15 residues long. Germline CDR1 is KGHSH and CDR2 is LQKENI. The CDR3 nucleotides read TGTGCCAGCTCACCTCCCATAACGAGGTCCTATGGCTACACCTTC. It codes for CASSPPITRSYGYTF.

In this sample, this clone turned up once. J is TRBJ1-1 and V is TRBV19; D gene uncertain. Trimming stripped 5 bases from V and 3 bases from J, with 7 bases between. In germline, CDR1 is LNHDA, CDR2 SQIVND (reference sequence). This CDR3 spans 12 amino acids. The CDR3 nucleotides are TGTGCCAGTAGTTCGCGGTACACTGAAGCTTTCTTT. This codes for CASSSRYTEAFF.

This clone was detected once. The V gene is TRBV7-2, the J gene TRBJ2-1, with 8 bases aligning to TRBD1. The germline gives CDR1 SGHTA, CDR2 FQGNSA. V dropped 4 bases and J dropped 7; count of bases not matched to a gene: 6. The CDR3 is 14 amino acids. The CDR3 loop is CASSSRGLENEQFF. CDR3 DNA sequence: TGTGCCAGCAGCTCCAGGGGGCTCGAAAATGAGCAGTTCTTC.

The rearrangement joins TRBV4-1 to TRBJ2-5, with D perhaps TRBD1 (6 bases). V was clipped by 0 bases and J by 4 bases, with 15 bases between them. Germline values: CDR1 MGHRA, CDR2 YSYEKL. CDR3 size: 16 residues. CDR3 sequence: CASSQEIGRGGETQYF. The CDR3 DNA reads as TGCGCCAGCAGCCAAGAAATAGGTAGAGGGGGAGAGACCCAGTACTTC.

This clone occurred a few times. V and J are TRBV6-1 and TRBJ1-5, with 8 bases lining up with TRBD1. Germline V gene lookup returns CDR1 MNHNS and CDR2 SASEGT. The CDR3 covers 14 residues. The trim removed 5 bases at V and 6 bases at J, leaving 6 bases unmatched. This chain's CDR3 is CASSSTGGRQPQHF. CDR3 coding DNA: TGTGCCAGCAGTTCTACAGGGGGGCGTCAGCCCCAGCATTTT.

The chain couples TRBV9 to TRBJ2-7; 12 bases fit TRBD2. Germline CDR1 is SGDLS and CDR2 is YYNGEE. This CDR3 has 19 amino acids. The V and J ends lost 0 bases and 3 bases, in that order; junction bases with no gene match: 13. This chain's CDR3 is CASSVGVTGLAGVFYEQYF. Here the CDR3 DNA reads TGTGCCAGCAGCGTAGGGGTAACGGGACTAGCGGGCGTATTCTACGAGCAGTACTTC.

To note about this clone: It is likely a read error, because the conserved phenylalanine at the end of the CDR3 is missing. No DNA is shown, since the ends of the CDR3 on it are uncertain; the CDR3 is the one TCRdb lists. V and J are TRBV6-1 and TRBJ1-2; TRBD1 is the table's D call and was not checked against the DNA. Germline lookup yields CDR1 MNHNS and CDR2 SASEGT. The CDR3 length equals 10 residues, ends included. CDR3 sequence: CASSPDRRAP.

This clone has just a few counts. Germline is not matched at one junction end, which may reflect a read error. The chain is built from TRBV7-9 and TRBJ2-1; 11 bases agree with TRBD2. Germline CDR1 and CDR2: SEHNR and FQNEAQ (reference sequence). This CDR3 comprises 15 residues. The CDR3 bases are TGTTCCAGCAGCCCCATTAGCGGGAGGGCTAATGAGCAGTTCTTC. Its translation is CSSSPISGRANEQFF.

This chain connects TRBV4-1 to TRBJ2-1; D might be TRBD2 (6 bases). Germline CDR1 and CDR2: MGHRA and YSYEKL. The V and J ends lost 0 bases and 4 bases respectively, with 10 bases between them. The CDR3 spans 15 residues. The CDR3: CASSQERESYNEQFF. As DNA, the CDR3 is TGCGCCAGCAGCCAAGAACGGGAGTCTTACAATGAGCAGTTCTTC.

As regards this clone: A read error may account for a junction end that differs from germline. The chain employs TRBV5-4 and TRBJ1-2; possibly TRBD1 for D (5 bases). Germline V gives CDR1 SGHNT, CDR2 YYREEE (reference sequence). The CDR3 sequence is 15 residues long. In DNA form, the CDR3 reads TGTGCCAGCAGCTTGGGACAGAGTATATTCTATGGCGTCGCCTTC. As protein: CASSLGQSIFYGVAF.

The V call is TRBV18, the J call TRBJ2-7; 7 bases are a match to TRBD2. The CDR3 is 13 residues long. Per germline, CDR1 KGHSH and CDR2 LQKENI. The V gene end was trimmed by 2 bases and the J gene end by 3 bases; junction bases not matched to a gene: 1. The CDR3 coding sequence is TGTGCCAGCTCACCAGGGGAGGGCTACGAGCAGTACTTC. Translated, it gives CASSPGEGYEQYF.

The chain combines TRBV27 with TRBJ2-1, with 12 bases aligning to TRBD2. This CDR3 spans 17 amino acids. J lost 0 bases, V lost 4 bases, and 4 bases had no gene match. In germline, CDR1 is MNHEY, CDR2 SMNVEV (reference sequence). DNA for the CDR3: TGTGCCAGCAGTTCCTCTAGCGGGAGGGCCTCCTACAATGAGCAGTTCTTC. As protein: CASSSSSGRASYNEQFF.

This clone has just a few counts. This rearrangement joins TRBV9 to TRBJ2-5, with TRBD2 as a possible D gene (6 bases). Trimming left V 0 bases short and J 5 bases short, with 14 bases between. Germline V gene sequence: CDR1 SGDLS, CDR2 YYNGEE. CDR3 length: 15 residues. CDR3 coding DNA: TGTGCCAGCAGCGTAGGGCCGGGAGTAGGTGAGACCCAGTACTTC. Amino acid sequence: CASSVGPGVGETQYF.

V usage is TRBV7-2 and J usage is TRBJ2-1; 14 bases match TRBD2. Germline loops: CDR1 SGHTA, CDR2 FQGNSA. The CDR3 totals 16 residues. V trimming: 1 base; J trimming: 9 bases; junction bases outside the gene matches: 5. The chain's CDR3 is CASSLGTSGRTGEQFF. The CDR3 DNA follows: TGTGCCAGCAGCTTAGGGACTAGCGGGAGGACCGGTGAGCAGTTCTTC.

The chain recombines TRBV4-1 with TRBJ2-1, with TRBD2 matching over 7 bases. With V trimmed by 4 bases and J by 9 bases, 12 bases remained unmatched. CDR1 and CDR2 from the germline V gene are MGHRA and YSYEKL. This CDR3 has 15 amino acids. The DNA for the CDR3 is TGCGCCAGCAGCCTGGGAGGGGCGGTTGGCACTGAGCAGTTCTTC. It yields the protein CASSLGGAVGTEQFF.

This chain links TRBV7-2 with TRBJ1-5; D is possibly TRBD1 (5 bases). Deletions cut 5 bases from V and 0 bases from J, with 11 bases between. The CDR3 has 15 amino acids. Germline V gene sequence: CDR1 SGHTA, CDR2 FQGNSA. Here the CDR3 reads CASSLNRYSNQPQHF. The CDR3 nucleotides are TGTGCCAGCAGCCTTAACAGGTATAGCAATCAGCCCCAGCATTTT.

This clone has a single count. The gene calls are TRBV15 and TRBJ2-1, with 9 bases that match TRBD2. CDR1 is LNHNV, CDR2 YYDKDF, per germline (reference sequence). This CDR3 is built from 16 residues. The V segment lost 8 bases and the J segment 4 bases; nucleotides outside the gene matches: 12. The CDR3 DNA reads TGTGCCACCCATAGCGGGAGTGAATGGGCTTACAATGAGCAGTTCTTC. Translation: CATHSGSEWAYNEQFF.

CDR3 protein: CASSQGPGQRGAEAFF. The CDR3 coding sequence is TGCGCCAGCAGCCAAGGTCCAGGGCAACGTGGGGCTGAAGCTTTCTTT. V and J are TRBV4-1 and TRBJ1-1, with D possibly TRBD1 on 5 matching bases. There are 16 residues in the CDR3. V was trimmed by 1 base and J by 6 bases, leaving 18 bases between them. The germline V gene encodes CDR1 MGHRA and CDR2 YSYEKL.

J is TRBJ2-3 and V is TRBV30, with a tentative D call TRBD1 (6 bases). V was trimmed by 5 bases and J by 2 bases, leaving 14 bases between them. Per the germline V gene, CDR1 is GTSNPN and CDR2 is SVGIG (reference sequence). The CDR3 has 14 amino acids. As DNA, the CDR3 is TGTGCCTGGCAACAGGGAACCCCCACAGATACGCAGTATTTT. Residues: CAWQQGTPTDTQYF.

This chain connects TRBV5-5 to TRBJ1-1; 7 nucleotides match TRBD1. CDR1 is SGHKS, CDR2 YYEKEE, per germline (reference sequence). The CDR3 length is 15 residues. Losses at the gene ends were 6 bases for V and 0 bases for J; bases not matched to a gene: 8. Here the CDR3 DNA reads TGTGCCAGCAAGACAGGGCCCCTTTTGAACACTGAAGCTTTCTTT. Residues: CASKTGPLLNTEAFF.

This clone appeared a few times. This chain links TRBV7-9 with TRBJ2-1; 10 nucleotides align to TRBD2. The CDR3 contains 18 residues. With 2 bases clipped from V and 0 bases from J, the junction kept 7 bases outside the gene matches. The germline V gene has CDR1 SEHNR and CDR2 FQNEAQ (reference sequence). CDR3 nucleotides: TGTGCCAGCAGCTTATATTTGAGCGGGAGGGGCTCCTACAATGAGCAGTTCTTC. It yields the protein CASSLYLSGRGSYNEQFF.

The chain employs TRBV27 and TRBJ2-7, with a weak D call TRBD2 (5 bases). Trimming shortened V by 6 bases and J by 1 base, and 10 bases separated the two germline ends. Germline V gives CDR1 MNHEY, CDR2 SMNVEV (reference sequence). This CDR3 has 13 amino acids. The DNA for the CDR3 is TGTGCCAGCAGACTTACTAGATCCTACGAGCAGTACTTC. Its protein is CASRLTRSYEQYF.

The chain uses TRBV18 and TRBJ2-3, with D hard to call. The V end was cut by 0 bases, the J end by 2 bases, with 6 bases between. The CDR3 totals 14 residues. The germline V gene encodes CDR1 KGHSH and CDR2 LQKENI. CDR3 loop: CASSPPPVTDTQYF. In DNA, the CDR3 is TGTGCCAGCTCACCACCGCCAGTCACAGATACGCAGTATTTT. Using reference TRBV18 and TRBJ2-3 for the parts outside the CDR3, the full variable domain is NAGVMQNPRHLVRRRGQEARLRCSPMKGHSHVYWYRQLPEEGLKFMVYLQKENIIDESGMPKERFSAEFPKEGPSILRIQQVVRGDSAAYFCASSPPPVTDTQYFGPGTRLTVL.

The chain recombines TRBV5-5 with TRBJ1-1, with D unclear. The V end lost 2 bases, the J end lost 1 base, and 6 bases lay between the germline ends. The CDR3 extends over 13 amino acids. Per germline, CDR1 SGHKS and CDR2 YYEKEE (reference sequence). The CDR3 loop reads CASSFTSNTEAFF. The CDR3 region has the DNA TGTGCCAGCAGCTTCACATCGAACACTGAAGCTTTCTTT.

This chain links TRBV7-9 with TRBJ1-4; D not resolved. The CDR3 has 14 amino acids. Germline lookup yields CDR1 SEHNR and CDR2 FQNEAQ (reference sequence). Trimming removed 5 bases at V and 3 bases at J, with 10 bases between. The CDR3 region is CASSTGSSNEKLFF. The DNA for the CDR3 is TGTGCCAGCAGCACGGGATCCTCTAATGAAAAACTGTTTTTT.

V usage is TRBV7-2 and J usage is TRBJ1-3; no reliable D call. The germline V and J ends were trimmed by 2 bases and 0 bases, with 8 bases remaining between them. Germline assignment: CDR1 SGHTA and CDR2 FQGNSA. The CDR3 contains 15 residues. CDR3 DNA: TGTGCCAGCAGCTTACGGTATTCCTCTGGAAACACCATATATTTT. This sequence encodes CASSLRYSSGNTIYF.

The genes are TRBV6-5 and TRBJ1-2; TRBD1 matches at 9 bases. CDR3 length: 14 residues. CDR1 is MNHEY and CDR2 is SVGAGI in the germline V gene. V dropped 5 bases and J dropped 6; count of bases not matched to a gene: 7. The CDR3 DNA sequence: TGTGCCAGCAGTACCGGGACAGGGCCGGATGGCTACACCTTC. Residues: CASSTGTGPDGYTF.

The CDR3 reads CAISGGGQGMHEQYF. CDR3 nucleotide sequence: TGTGCCATCAGTGGGGGGGGACAGGGGATGCACGAGCAGTACTTC. The rearrangement joins TRBV10-3 to TRBJ2-7; TRBD1 agrees at 10 bases. The CDR3 consists of 15 residues. J was trimmed by 5 bases and V by 4 bases; bases with no gene match: 8. Germline loops: CDR1 ENHRY, CDR2 SYGVKD.

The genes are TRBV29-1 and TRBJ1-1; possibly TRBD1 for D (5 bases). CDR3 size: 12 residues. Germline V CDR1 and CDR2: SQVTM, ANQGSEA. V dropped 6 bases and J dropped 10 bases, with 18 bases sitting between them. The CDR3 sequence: CSVAGDGGRAFF. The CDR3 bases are TGCAGCGTCGCTGGGGATGGGGGGAGAGCTTTCTTT.